The clone carrying this T cell receptor (beta chain) has just a few counts. The sample comes from a study of CD8+CD57+ T cells in acquired aplastic anemia. Both TCR beta VDJ combination and CDR3 sequence profiling were carried out. Genomic DNA was the template for this profiling. In TCRdb, the reads were re-called with MiXCR into one record per CDR3 protein. This table has about 400,000 distinct CDR3 sequences, about 70% appearing once. CDR1 LNHDA and CDR2 SQIVND come from the germline V gene (reference sequence). The CDR3 sequence is 15 residues long. The junction had 7 bases not matched to a gene; V was cut back by 5 bases and J by 3 bases.

The sample comprised sorted CD4+, CD8+, or CD8+CD57+ T cells (not recorded which) from PBMCs. The V call is TRBV19, the J call TRBJ1-2; TRBD1 aligns across 9 bases. The sequence came from a human donor in good health, serving as a control. Here the CDR3 reads CASSPGQGYDYGYTF. In DNA form, the CDR3 reads TGTGCCAGTAGTCCTGGACAGGGGTACGACTATGGCTACACCTTC.